The 23 T cell receptor beta chains below were found in one sample sequenced in a study of blood T cell repertoires in COVID-19. Clones were read by immunoSEQ multiplex PCR, and TCRdb kept only the in-frame ones, dropping some. In the table there are approximately 61,000 clones, around 87% of which are singletons. Material for sequencing was peripheral blood. Receptors originate from a human donor in a cohort sampled during active COVID-19.

This clone appeared once. This chain connects TRBV15 to TRBJ1-5; D unresolved. V shed 0 bases and J shed 11 bases, with 14 bases lying between them. The CDR3 is 14 amino acids. Per the germline V gene, CDR1 is LNHNV and CDR2 is YYDKDF (reference sequence). CDR3 DNA: TGTGCCACCAGCAGAGATTTCGGGAGCGCAGCCCAGCATTTT. Translating it yields CATSRDFGSAAQHF.

The chain links TRBV28 to TRBJ1-5, with 7 nucleotides matching TRBD1. The germline gives CDR1 MDHEN, CDR2 SYDVKM. This CDR3 contains 15 residues. V lost 3 bases, J lost 4 bases, and 6 bases stayed unmatched. Here the CDR3 DNA reads TGTGCCAGCAGTTTGGGCAGGGGGGTTAATCAGCCCCAGCATTTT. It codes for CASSLGRGVNQPQHF.

This chain links TRBV7-7 with TRBJ2-1, with 10 bases matching TRBD2. This CDR3 has 15 amino acids. V was pared by 5 bases and J by 4 bases, with 5 bases of the junction left unmatched. The germline gives CDR1 SSHAT, CDR2 FNYEAQ (reference sequence). This CDR3 reads CASSRTSGAYNEQFF. Written as DNA, the CDR3 is TGTGCCAGCAGCCGAACTAGCGGGGCATACAATGAGCAGTTCTTC.

In nucleotides, the CDR3 is TGCACCAGCAGCCAGGTGGAGACTAGCGGGACCCCAGGTCGGACCGGGGAGCTGTTTTTT. Protein product: CTSSQVETSGTPGRTGELFF. V usage is TRBV1 and J usage is TRBJ2-2; the DNA was not compared with TRBD2, the D call given in the table. TRBV1 is a known pseudogene. The CDR3 totals 20 residues.

The chain links TRBV6-2 or TRBV6-3 to TRBJ2-4; 7 bases line up with TRBD2. With 5 bases clipped from V and 1 base from J, the junction kept 14 bases outside the gene matches. The CDR3 has 18 amino acids. Germline V gene lookup returns CDR1 MNHEY and CDR2 SVGEGT. CDR3 coding DNA: TGTGCCAGCAGTATGGCGGGAGACCGGGCCGGGGCCAAAAACATTCAGTACTTC. It codes for CASSMAGDRAGAKNIQYF.

The chain couples TRBV3-1 (or the pseudogene TRBV3-2) to TRBJ2-1, with D hard to call. V shed 0 bases and J shed 4 bases, with 7 bases lying between them. In germline, CDR1 is LGHDT, CDR2 YNNKEL (reference sequence). This CDR3 is built from 14 residues. The CDR3 loop is CASSQDPTYNEQFF. CDR3 DNA sequence: TGTGCCAGCAGCCAAGATCCTACGTACAATGAGCAGTTCTTC.

This clone has just one count. The V and J genes are TRBV28 and TRBJ1-4, with D perhaps TRBD1 (6 bases). Trimming took 3 bases from V and 8 from J, leaving 13 bases between them. CDR3 size: 14 residues. Germline CDR1 is MDHEN and CDR2 is SYDVKM. The CDR3 nucleotides read TGTGCCAGCAGTTTGGGGCAGGGGTACGAAAAACTGTTTTTT. Translating it yields CASSLGQGYEKLFF.

The chain carries TRBV5-6 and TRBJ1-3; TRBD1 matches at 8 bases. This CDR3 region has 17 residues. From germline, CDR1 is SGHDT and CDR2 YYEEEE. The J segment lost 0 bases and the V segment lost 2 bases, leaving 7 bases of the junction unmatched. This chain's CDR3 is CASSFRTGPHSGNTIYF. The CDR3 DNA follows: TGTGCCAGCAGCTTCCGGACAGGGCCCCACTCTGGAAACACCATATATTTT.

J is TRBJ2-3 and V is TRBV6-4; 7 positions match TRBD2. Germline lookup yields CDR1 MRHNA and CDR2 SNTAGT. The ends lost 4 bases at V and 0 bases at J; junction bases unmatched: 7. The CDR3 consists of 16 residues. The CDR3 DNA sequence: TGTGCCAGCAGTGTACTAGCGAATACTAGCACAGATACGCAGTATTTT. It translates to CASSVLANTSTDTQYF.

The gene calls are TRBV27 and TRBJ2-7, with D perhaps matching TRBD1 (5 bases). Trimming shortened V by 3 bases and J by 5 bases, and 20 bases separated the two germline ends. CDR3 size: 16 residues. Looked up from germline, CDR1 is MNHEY and CDR2 is SMNVEV (reference sequence). The CDR3 spells CASSFKATVSSNEQYF. The DNA for the CDR3 is TGTGCCAGCAGTTTTAAGGCGACAGTCTCTTCTAACGAGCAGTACTTC.

This chain connects TRBV18 to TRBJ1-2, with D unclear. Germline CDR1 reads KGHSH; CDR2 reads LQKENI. Trimming stripped 0 bases from V and 8 bases from J, with 19 bases between. CDR3 size: 16 residues. CDR3 bases: TGTGCCAGCTCACCACCCGCAGGATCTACCTTGGAAGGCTACACCTTC. It translates to CASSPPAGSTLEGYTF.

This CDR3 reads CASSFRGFSEKLFF. The CDR3 DNA is TGCGCCAGCAGCTTTAGGGGATTCAGTGAAAAACTGTTTTTT. The V call is TRBV5-1, the J call TRBJ1-4, with a possible D match to TRBD1 (5 bases). The ends were cut back, 2 bases at V and 7 bases at J, with 12 bases in the middle. The CDR3 contains 14 residues. In germline, CDR1 is SGHRS, CDR2 YFSETQ.

The CDR3 DNA reads TGTGCCAGCAGCCTCCGGGACAGAGATAATGAAAAACTGTTTTTT. Translation gives CASSLRDRDNEKLFF. The J gene is TRBJ1-4, the V gene TRBV5-8; 7 bases are shared with TRBD1. Germline CDR1 reads SGHTS; CDR2 reads YDEGEE. The CDR3 is 15 amino acids. With V trimmed by 4 bases and J by 4 bases, 7 bases remained unmatched.

V gene TRBV28 combines with J gene TRBJ1-2; D remains unclear. V was trimmed by 7 bases and J by 5 bases, leaving 11 bases between them. Germline values: CDR1 MDHEN, CDR2 SYDVKM. The CDR3 has 12 residues. CDR3 sequence: CASTQRVYGYTF. The CDR3 bases are TGTGCCAGCACTCAGAGGGTTTATGGCTACACCTTC.

The rearrangement joins TRBV5-1 to TRBJ2-5; D might be TRBD1 (5 bases). Germline loops: CDR1 SGHRS, CDR2 YFSETQ. Between the trimmed V and J ends, which lost 0 bases and 3 bases, there was a span of 9 bases. This CDR3 comprises 14 residues. CDR3 sequence reads: CASSLGQIKETQYF. The CDR3 DNA sequence: TGCGCCAGCAGCTTGGGACAGATAAAAGAGACCCAGTACTTC.

The J gene is TRBJ2-7, the V gene TRBV4-1; TRBD2 matches at 9 bases. The CDR3 spans 20 residues. V was pared by 1 base and J by 1 base, with 17 bases of the junction left unmatched. Germline loops: CDR1 MGHRA, CDR2 YSYEKL. The CDR3 nucleotides are TGCGCCAGCAGCCAAGCGGTCTCCCAAAAAGCGGGAGGACATTCCTACGAGCAGTACTTC. It yields the protein CASSQAVSQKAGGHSYEQYF.

This chain uses TRBV27 with TRBJ2-7; tentatively, D is TRBD2 (5 bases). Trimming took off 3 bases at V and 2 bases at J, with 11 bases between the two ends. The germline gives CDR1 MNHEY, CDR2 SMNVEV (reference sequence). CDR3 length equals 14 residues. The CDR3 DNA follows: TGTGCCAGCAGTTTGCGGGCCTTTACCTACGAGCAGTACTTC. As protein: CASSLRAFTYEQYF.

V and J are TRBV29-1 and TRBJ2-1, with TRBD1 as a possible D gene (6 bases). The V and J ends lost 5 bases and 3 bases respectively, with 8 bases between them. In germline, CDR1 is SQVTM, CDR2 ANQGSEA. CDR3 size: 12 residues. CDR3 amino acids: CSVRQVYNEQFF. The CDR3 DNA is TGCAGCGTTCGACAGGTCTACAATGAGCAGTTCTTC.

This clone occurred a few times. This chain connects TRBV7-6 to TRBJ2-7, with a weak D call TRBD1 (6 bases). Germline assignment: CDR1 SGHVS and CDR2 FNYEAQ. V lost 6 bases and J lost 2, with 11 bases in between. The CDR3 totals 13 residues. The CDR3 loop reads CASSQGLAYEQYF. In DNA, the CDR3 is TGTGCCAGCAGTCAGGGGTTAGCCTACGAGCAGTACTTC.

The V gene is TRBV5-1, the J gene TRBJ2-7; 7 nucleotides line up with TRBD1. The ends lost 5 bases at V and 1 base at J; junction bases unmatched: 9. Germline V gives CDR1 SGHRS, CDR2 YFSETQ. The CDR3 is 15 amino acids. The CDR3 loop is CASSRGDSRSYEQYF. The CDR3 coding sequence is TGCGCCAGCAGTCGAGGGGACAGTCGTTCCTACGAGCAGTACTTC.

This clone was recorded only once. The V call is TRBV24-1, the J call TRBJ2-1; TRBD2 aligns across 7 bases. This CDR3 has 15 amino acids. V lost 5 bases, J lost 7 bases, and 10 bases stayed unmatched. CDR1 is KGHDR and CDR2 is SFDVKD in the germline V gene. The CDR3 region has the DNA TGTGCCACCAGTGGGGTTGGCGGGAGAGGAAATGAGCAGTTCTTC. It yields the protein CATSGVGGRGNEQFF.

This clone was counted between two and nine times. V usage is TRBV19 and J usage is TRBJ1-5, with a possible D match to TRBD1 (5 bases). There are 16 residues in the CDR3. Trimming removed 6 bases from V and 2 bases from J, with 17 bases in between. Germline values: CDR1 LNHDA, CDR2 SQIVND (reference sequence). CDR3 loop: CASRVVIGRGNQPQHF. DNA for the CDR3: TGTGCCAGTAGAGTCGTAATAGGCAGGGGCAATCAGCCCCAGCATTTT.

This clone has only one observation. The V call is TRBV7-9, the J call TRBJ1-3, with D unresolved. CDR3 length equals 15 residues. Trimming cost V 1 base and J 0 bases, with 7 bases left between them. Germline V CDR1 and CDR2: SEHNR, FQNEAQ (reference sequence). The CDR3 coding sequence is TGTGCCAGCAGCTTAGGGCAGGTCTCTGGAAACACCATATATTTT. Translation: CASSLGQVSGNTIYF.